This T cell receptor (beta chain) is drawn from a study of persistence of HIV-infected CD4 T cells. The CDR3 extends over 16 amino acids. CDR1 and CDR2 from the germline V gene are MNHNS and SASEGT. V was clipped by 2 bases and J by 7 bases; unmatched bases: 9. The immunoSEQ assay was version 4, run in survey mode. The table came from immunoSEQ multiplex PCR; TCRdb's copy has only in-frame clones and leaves some out. The table records fewer than 40,000 clones, roughly 82% of them present only once. This clone was seen a handful of times. Its specificity is unknown. Cells were stimulated with CMV-infected fibroblast lysates at 8 to 10 ug/mL. CD40L-negative CD69-negative CD45RO-high memory CD4+ T cells were sorted as populations depleted of antigen-responding cells. These HIV-1-infected adults initiated suppressive ART in chronic infection. Study conclusions and caveats: Antigen-responding cells were enriched for degenerate expanded CDR3beta sequences.

This sequence joins TRBV6-1 and TRBJ1-4; the match to TRBD1 covers 8 bases. This sequence was found in an adult man with HIV who was CMV-seropositive. Sequences were derived from CD4+ T cells sorted from PBMCs after approximately 19-hour stimulation, sampled from a patient who received antiretroviral therapy. The CDR3 loop is CASSETPTGGGEKLFF. The CDR3 nucleotides read TGTGCCAGCAGTGAAACCCCAACAGGGGGTGGTGAAAAACTGTTTTTT.